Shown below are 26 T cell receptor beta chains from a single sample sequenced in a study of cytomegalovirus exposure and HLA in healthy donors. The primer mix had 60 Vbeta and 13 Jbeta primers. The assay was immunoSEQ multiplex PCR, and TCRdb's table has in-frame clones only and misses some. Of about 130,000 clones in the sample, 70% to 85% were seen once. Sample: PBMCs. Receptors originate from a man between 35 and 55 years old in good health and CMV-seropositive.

CDR3 amino acids: CSWGTGSRETQYF. The CDR3 bases are TGCAGCTGGGGGACAGGGAGTAGGGAGACCCAGTACTTC. J is TRBJ2-5 and V is TRBV29-1, with 9 positions matching TRBD1. Germline loops: CDR1 SQVTM, CDR2 ANQGSEA. V shed 8 bases and J 5 bases; nucleotides not matched to a gene: 9. The CDR3 is made up of 13 amino acids.

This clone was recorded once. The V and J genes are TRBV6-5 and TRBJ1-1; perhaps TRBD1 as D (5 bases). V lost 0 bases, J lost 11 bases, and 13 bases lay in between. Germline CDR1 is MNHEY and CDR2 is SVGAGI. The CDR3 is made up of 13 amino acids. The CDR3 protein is CASSYSVGAGAFF. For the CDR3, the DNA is TGTGCCAGCAGTTACTCTGTCGGGGCGGGGGCTTTCTTT.

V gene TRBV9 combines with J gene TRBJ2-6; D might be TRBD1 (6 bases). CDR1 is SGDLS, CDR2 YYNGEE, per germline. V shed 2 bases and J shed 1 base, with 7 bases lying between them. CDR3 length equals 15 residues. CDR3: CASSVQGSGANVLTF. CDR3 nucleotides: TGTGCCAGCAGCGTGCAGGGGTCTGGGGCCAACGTCCTGACTTTC.

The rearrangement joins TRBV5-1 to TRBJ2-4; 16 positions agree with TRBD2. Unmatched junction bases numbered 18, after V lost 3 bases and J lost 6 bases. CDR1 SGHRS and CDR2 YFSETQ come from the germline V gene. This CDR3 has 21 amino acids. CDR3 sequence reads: CASSSEGLAGGLLDWGNIQYF. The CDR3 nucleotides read TGCGCCAGCAGCTCCGAGGGACTAGCGGGAGGGCTGCTAGACTGGGGAAACATTCAGTACTTC.

CDR3 region: CASSYRAQETQYF. The CDR3 DNA follows: TGCGCCAGCAGTTACAGGGCACAAGAGACCCAGTACTTC. This chain uses TRBV4-1 with TRBJ2-5, with D tentatively TRBD1 (6 bases). Per germline, CDR1 MGHRA and CDR2 YSYEKL. With 6 bases removed from V and 2 bases from J, the gap between germline ends came to 10 bases. This CDR3 has 13 residues.

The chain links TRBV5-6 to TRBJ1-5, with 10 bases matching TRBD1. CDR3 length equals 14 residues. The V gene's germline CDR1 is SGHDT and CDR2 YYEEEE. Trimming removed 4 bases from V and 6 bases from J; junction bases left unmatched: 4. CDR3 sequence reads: CASSRGQGPQPQHF. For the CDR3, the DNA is TGTGCCAGCAGCCGGGGACAGGGGCCTCAGCCCCAGCATTTT. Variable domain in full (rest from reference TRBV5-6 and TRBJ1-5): DAGVTQSPTHLIKTRGQQVTLRCSPKSGHDTVSWYQQALGQGPQFIFQYYEEEERQRGNFPDRFSGHQFPNYSSELNVNALLLGDSALYLCASSRGQGPQPQHFGDGTRLSIL.

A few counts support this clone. CDR3 sequence reads: CASSSGTEAFF. The CDR3 DNA follows: TGTGCCAGCAGTTCGGGAACTGAAGCTTTCTTT. V is TRBV6-5 and J is TRBJ1-1; D not resolved. Trimming took off 4 bases at V and 5 bases at J, with 5 bases between the two ends. The CDR3 has 11 residues. The germline CDR1 and CDR2 sequences are MNHEY and SVGAGI.

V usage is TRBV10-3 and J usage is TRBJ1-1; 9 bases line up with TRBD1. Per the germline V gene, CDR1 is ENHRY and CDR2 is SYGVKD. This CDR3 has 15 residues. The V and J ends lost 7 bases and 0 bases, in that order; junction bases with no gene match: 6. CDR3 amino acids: CAITDRGPMNTEAFF. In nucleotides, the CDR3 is TGTGCCATCACGGACAGGGGCCCGATGAACACTGAAGCTTTCTTT.

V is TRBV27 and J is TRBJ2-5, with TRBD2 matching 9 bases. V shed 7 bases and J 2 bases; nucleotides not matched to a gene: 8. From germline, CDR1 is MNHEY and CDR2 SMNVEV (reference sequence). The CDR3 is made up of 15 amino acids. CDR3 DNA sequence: TGTGCCAGCAACCCCACAGCGGGAGGACAAGAGACCCAGTACTTC. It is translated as CASNPTAGGQETQYF.

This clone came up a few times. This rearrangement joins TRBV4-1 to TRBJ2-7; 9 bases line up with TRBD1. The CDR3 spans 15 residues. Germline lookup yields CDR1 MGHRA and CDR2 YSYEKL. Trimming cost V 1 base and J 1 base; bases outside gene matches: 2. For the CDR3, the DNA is TGCGCCAGCAGCCAAGCCGGGACAGGGTCCTACGAGCAGTACTTC. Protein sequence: CASSQAGTGSYEQYF.

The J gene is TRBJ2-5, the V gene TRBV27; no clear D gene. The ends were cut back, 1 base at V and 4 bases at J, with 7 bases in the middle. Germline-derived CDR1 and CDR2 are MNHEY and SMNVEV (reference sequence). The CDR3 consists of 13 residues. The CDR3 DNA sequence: TGTGCCAGCAGTTTATACAGTTCAGAGACCCAGTACTTC. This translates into CASSLYSSETQYF.

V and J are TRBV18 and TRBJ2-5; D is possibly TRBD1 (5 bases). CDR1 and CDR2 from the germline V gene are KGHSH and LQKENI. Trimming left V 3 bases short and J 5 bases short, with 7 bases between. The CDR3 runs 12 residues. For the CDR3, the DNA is TGTGCCAGCTCACCTTCAGGGGAGACCCAGTACTTC. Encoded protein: CASSPSGETQYF.

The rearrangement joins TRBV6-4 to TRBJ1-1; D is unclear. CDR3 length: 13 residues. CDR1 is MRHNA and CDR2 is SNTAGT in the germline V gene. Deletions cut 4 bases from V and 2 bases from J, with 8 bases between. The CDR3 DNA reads TGTGCCAGCAGTGTAACAGTAAACACTGAAGCTTTCTTT. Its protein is CASSVTVNTEAFF.

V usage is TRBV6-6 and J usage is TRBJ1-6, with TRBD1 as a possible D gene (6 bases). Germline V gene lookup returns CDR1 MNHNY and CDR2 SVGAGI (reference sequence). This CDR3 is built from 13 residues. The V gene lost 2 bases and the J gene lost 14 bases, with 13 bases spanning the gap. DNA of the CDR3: TGTGCCAGCAGTTACGGTACAGGGAATGCCCTCCACTTT. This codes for CASSYGTGNALHF.

CDR3 loop: CASSLYGQGYEQYF. As DNA, the CDR3 is TGTGCCAGCAGCTTATATGGACAGGGTTACGAGCAGTACTTC. This chain links TRBV7-9 with TRBJ2-7; 8 bases are a match to TRBD1. The CDR3 totals 14 residues. Germline V gene data show CDR1 as SEHNR and CDR2 as FQNEAQ (reference sequence). V gave up 2 bases and J gave up 4 bases; unmatched junction bases: 4.

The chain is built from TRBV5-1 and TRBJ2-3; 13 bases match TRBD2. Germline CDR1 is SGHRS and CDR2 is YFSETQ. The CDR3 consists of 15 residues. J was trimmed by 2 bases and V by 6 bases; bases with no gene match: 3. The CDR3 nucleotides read TGCGCCAGCACAGGACTAGCGGGGGACACAGATACGCAGTATTTT. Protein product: CASTGLAGDTDTQYF.

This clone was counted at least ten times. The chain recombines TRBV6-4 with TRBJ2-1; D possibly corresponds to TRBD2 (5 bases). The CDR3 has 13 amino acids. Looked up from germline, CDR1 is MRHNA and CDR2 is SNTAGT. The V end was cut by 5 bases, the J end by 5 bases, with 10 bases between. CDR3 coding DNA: TGTGCCAGCAGTTACCTACTAGACAATGAGCAGTTCTTC. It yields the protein CASSYLLDNEQFF.

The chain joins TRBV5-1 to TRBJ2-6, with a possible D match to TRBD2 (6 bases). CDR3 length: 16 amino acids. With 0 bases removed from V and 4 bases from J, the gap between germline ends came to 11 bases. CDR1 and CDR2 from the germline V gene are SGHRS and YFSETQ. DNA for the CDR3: TGCGCCAGCAGCTTGGGACCGGGGGTCGGGGCCAACGTCCTGACTTTC. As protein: CASSLGPGVGANVLTF. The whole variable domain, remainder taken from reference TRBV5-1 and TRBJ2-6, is KAGVTQTPRYLIKTRGQQVTLSCSPISGHRSVSWYQQTPGQGLQFLFEYFSETQRNKGNFPGRFSGRQFSNSRSEMNVSTLELGDSALYLCASSLGPGVGANVLTFGAGSRLTVL.

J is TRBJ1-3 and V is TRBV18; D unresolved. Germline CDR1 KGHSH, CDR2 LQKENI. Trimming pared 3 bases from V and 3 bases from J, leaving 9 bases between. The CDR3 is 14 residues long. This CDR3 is CASSPPSVGNTIYF. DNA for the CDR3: TGTGCCAGCTCACCTCCGTCGGTTGGAAACACCATATATTTT.

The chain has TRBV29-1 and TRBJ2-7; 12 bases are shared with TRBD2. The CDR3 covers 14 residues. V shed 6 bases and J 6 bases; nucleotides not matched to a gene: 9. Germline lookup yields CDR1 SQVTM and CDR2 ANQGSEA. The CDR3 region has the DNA TGCAGCGTCGCCCCACTAGCGGGAGGAGGCGAGCAGTACTTC. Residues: CSVAPLAGGGEQYF.

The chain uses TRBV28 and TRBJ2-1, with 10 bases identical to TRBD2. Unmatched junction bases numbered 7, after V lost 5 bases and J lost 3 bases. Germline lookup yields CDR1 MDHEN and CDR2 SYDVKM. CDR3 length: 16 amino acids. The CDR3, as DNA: TGTGCCAGCAGTCGATCACTAGCGGGGCTCTACAATGAGCAGTTCTTC. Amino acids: CASSRSLAGLYNEQFF.

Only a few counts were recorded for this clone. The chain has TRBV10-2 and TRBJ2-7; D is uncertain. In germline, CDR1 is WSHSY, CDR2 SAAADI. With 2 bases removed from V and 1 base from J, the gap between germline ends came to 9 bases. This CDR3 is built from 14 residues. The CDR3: CASSEADKSYEQYF. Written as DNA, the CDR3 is TGCGCCAGCAGTGAGGCCGACAAGTCCTACGAGCAGTACTTC.

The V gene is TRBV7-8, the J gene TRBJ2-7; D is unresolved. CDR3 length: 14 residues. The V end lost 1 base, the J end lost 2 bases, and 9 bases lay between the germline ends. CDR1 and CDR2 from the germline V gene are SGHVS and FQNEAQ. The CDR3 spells CASSLGPQPYEQYF. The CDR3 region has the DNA TGTGCCAGCAGCTTAGGCCCACAACCCTACGAGCAGTACTTC.

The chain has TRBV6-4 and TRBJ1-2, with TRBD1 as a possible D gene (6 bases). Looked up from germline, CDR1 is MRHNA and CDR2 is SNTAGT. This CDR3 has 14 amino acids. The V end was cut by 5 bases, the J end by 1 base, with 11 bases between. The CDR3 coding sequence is TGTGCCAGCAGTCAGGGGCCTTATAACTATGGCTACACCTTC. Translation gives CASSQGPYNYGYTF.

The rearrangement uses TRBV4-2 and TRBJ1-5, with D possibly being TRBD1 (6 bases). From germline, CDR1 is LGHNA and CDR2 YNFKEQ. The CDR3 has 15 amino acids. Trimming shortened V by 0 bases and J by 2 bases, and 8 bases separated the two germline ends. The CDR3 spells CASSQDSGGNQPQHF. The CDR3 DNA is TGTGCCAGCAGCCAAGATTCAGGGGGCAATCAGCCCCAGCATTTT.

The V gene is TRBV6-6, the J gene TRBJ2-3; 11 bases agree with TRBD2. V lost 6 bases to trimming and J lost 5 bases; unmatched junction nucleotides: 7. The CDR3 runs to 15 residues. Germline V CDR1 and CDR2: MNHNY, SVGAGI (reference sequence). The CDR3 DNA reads TGTGCCAGCAGCCCAGTAGCGGGGGGGGGAGATACGCAGTATTTT. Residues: CASSPVAGGGDTQYF.